The next 30 T cell receptor beta chains were all read from a single sample in a study of blood T cell repertoires in COVID-19. The table came from immunoSEQ multiplex PCR; TCRdb's copy has only in-frame clones and leaves some out. This sample has about half a million clones, with 70% to 90% found just once. The sequenced material came from peripheral blood. The receptors were gathered from a human donor in a cohort sampled during active COVID-19.

In this sample, this clone turned up a few times. The V gene is TRBV28, the J gene TRBJ1-1; D is unresolved. Germline-derived CDR1 and CDR2 are MDHEN and SYDVKM. With 3 bases removed from V and 4 bases from J, the gap between germline ends came to 9 bases. CDR3 length equals 13 residues. The CDR3 region is CASSLEGGTEAFF. The CDR3 DNA reads as TGTGCCAGCAGTTTGGAGGGAGGCACTGAAGCTTTCTTT. Combining the CDR3 with reference TRBV28 and TRBJ1-1 gives the whole variable domain DVKVTQSSRYLVKRTGEKVFLECVQDMDHENMFWYRQDPGLGLRLIYFSYDVKMKEKGDIPEGYSVSREKKERFSLILESASTNQTSMYLCASSLEGGTEAFFGQGTRLTVV.

The V call is TRBV23-1, the J call TRBJ2-7, with 9 bases matching TRBD1. TRBV23-1 is treated as an ORF (open reading frame) with a function not yet certain. With 4 bases clipped from V and 1 base from J, the junction kept 11 bases outside the gene matches. This CDR3 is built from 17 residues. The CDR3, as DNA: TGCGCCAGCAGTCGCGACGCCGGGACAGGGTTTTCCTACGAGCAGTACTTC. Protein sequence: CASSRDAGTGFSYEQYF.

This clone appeared a single time. The chain joins TRBV11-3 to TRBJ2-1; possible D gene TRBD1, 5 bases. The CDR3 length is 15 residues. The V gene's germline CDR1 is SGHNT and CDR2 YENEEA. V lost 1 base to trimming and J lost 8 bases, with 15 bases between them. The CDR3 protein is CASSLGQTGRDEQFF. The CDR3 nucleotides are TGTGCCAGCAGCTTAGGACAGACCGGACGGGATGAGCAGTTCTTC. The variable domain in full, with the rest retrieved from reference TRBV11-3 and TRBJ2-1, is EAGVVQSPRYKIIEKKQPVAFWCNPISGHNTLYWYLQNLGQGPELLIRYENEEAVDDSQLPKDRFSAERLKGVDSTLKIQPAELGDSAVYLCASSLGQTGRDEQFFGPGTRLTVL.

The chain has TRBV5-6 and TRBJ1-6, with TRBD1 matching over 11 bases. Germline CDR1 is SGHDT and CDR2 is YYEEEE. V lost 4 bases and J lost 14; bases outside the gene matches: 14. The CDR3 runs 16 residues. The CDR3 spells CASSQGQGAFSRALHF. The CDR3 DNA sequence: TGTGCCAGCAGCCAAGGACAGGGGGCTTTCTCCCGGGCCCTCCACTTT.

The J gene is TRBJ2-7, the V gene TRBV12-3 or TRBV12-4; D possibly corresponds to TRBD1 (6 bases). CDR3 size: 12 residues. Trimming pared 1 base from V and 5 bases from J, leaving 6 bases between. CDR3 residues: CASSLGQDEQYF. CDR3 nucleotide sequence: TGTGCCAGCAGTTTAGGACAGGACGAGCAGTACTTC.

The rearrangement joins TRBV3-1 (or the pseudogene TRBV3-2) to TRBJ2-5, with a possible D match to TRBD1 (6 bases). Germline CDR1 is LGHDT and CDR2 is YNNKEL (reference sequence). The ends were cut back, 1 base at V and 4 bases at J, with 10 bases in the middle. The CDR3 contains 14 residues. CDR3 bases: TGTGCCAGCAGCCAAGCCAGGGGAATAGAGACCCAGTACTTC. It is translated as CASSQARGIETQYF.

A single count supports this clone. The rearrangement joins TRBV9 to TRBJ2-4, with TRBD2 matching 7 bases. The CDR3 has 16 residues. CDR1 SGDLS and CDR2 YYNGEE come from the germline V gene. Trimming took 3 bases from V and 2 from J; bases not matched to a gene: 8. CDR3 residues: CASSAKGGLSKNIQYF. The CDR3 DNA is TGTGCCAGCAGCGCCAAGGGAGGGCTGTCCAAAAACATTCAGTACTTC.

CDR3 region: CASSLSSEYSNYGYTF. DNA of the CDR3: TGTGCCAGCAGCTTAAGTTCGGAGTATAGCAACTATGGCTACACCTTC. The rearrangement joins TRBV13 to TRBJ1-2; D is ambiguous. There are 16 residues in the CDR3. Trimming left V 2 bases short and J 2 bases short, with 15 bases between. Per the germline V gene, CDR1 is PRHDT and CDR2 is FYEKMQ (reference sequence).

The genes are TRBV4-1 and TRBJ2-7; D is uncertain. This CDR3 is 15 amino acids long. Per the germline V gene, CDR1 is MGHRA and CDR2 is YSYEKL. The V end lost 0 bases, the J end lost 4 bases, and 13 bases lay between the germline ends. The CDR3 loop reads CASSQEGSGRYEQYF. CDR3 nucleotide sequence: TGCGCCAGCAGCCAAGAAGGATCAGGTCGATACGAGCAGTACTTC.

The rearrangement links TRBV7-9 to TRBJ2-7, with 8 nucleotides matching TRBD1. The junction had 4 bases not matched to a gene; V was cut back by 2 bases and J by 4 bases. This CDR3 is 14 amino acids long. Germline values: CDR1 SEHNR, CDR2 FQNEAQ (reference sequence). This chain's CDR3 is CASSLQGAWYEQYF. The DNA of the CDR3 is TGTGCCAGCAGCTTACAGGGGGCATGGTACGAGCAGTACTTC.

This clone was seen more than once but under ten times. DNA of the CDR3: TGTGCCTGGAGTGACCTATACGAGCAGTACTTC. It specifies CAWSDLYEQYF. This chain links TRBV30 with TRBJ2-7, with no clear D. V dropped 1 base and J dropped 4 bases, with 5 bases sitting between them. This CDR3 has 11 amino acids. Germline V gene sequence: CDR1 GTSNPN, CDR2 SVGIG (reference sequence).

This chain joins TRBV19 and TRBJ1-1; a possible D gene is TRBD1 (5 bases). This CDR3 has 11 residues. The germline V gene encodes CDR1 LNHDA and CDR2 SQIVND (reference sequence). The ends were cut back, 8 bases at V and 5 bases at J, with 9 bases in the middle. Here the CDR3 reads CASYRGTEAFF. The CDR3 nucleotides read TGTGCCAGTTACCGGGGGACTGAAGCTTTCTTT.

The J gene is TRBJ1-2, the V gene TRBV2; TRBD1 might be the D (5 bases). Germline V gene sequence: CDR1 SNHLY, CDR2 FYNNEI. CDR3 length: 13 amino acids. V lost 7 bases and J lost 9, with 18 bases in between. Here the CDR3 reads CASIYGGVMSYTF. The CDR3 DNA is TGTGCCAGCATCTACGGGGGGGTTATGAGCTACACCTTC.

The rearrangement uses TRBV7-2 and TRBJ2-2, with 8 bases aligning to TRBD1. The J segment lost 8 bases and the V segment lost 5 bases, leaving 10 bases of the junction unmatched. CDR3 length: 15 amino acids. Per the germline V gene, CDR1 is SGHTA and CDR2 is FQGNSA. The CDR3 region has the DNA TGTGCCAGCAGCGAAAGGACAGGGAATTTAGGGGAGCTGTTTTTT. Its protein is CASSERTGNLGELFF.

This chain uses TRBV6-5 with TRBJ2-5, with D perhaps matching TRBD2 (6 bases). The CDR3 spans 13 residues. Germline CDR1 reads MNHEY; CDR2 reads SVGAGI. The V end lost 4 bases, the J end lost 5 bases, and 11 bases lay between the germline ends. CDR3 sequence reads: CASSLRGMETQYF. CDR3 nucleotides: TGTGCCAGCAGTTTACGCGGGATGGAGACCCAGTACTTC.

This rearrangement joins TRBV30 to TRBJ2-1, with 7 bases identical to TRBD1. There are 15 residues in the CDR3. Germline V CDR1 and CDR2: GTSNPN, SVGIG (reference sequence). Losses at the gene ends were 3 bases for V and 4 bases for J; bases not matched to a gene: 9. The CDR3 DNA follows: TGTGCCTGGAGCCCAGGGGGTGGACCTTACAATGAGCAGTTCTTC. This encodes CAWSPGGGPYNEQFF.

The chain carries TRBV5-8 and TRBJ1-1; 10 bases are shared with TRBD1. The CDR3 has 14 residues. Germline values: CDR1 SGHTS, CDR2 YDEGEE. After removal of 2 bases from V and 5 bases from J, the junction contained 3 bases not matched to a gene. The CDR3 sequence is CASSFLGQGTEAFF. CDR3 DNA sequence: TGTGCCAGCAGCTTTCTGGGACAGGGGACTGAAGCTTTCTTT. Full variable domain (missing parts from reference TRBV5-8 and TRBJ1-1): EAGVTQSPTHLIKTRGQQATLRCSPISGHTSVYWYQQALGLGLQFLLWYDEGEERNRGNFPPRFSGRQFPNYSSELNVNALELEDSALYLCASSFLGQGTEAFFGQGTRLTVV.

The CDR3 reads CASTLMGRTEAFF. CDR3 DNA sequence: TGTGCCAGCACCCTCATGGGGCGCACTGAAGCTTTCTTT. The chain has TRBV5-6 and TRBJ1-1; TRBD1 might be the D (5 bases). Germline CDR1 and CDR2: SGHDT and YYEEEE. V shed 6 bases and J shed 4 bases, with 13 bases lying between them. The CDR3 extends over 13 amino acids.

This chain uses TRBV27 with TRBJ2-7; perhaps TRBD2 as D (6 bases). The CDR3 runs 15 residues. Per germline, CDR1 MNHEY and CDR2 SMNVEV (reference sequence). Deletions cut 6 bases from V and 4 bases from J, with 19 bases between. The CDR3 spells CASRSLLGGVYEQYF. The CDR3, as DNA: TGTGCCAGCAGATCCTTACTAGGAGGGGTATACGAGCAGTACTTC.

J is TRBJ2-7 and V is TRBV7-9; 7 bases match TRBD1. The CDR3 is made up of 14 amino acids. V shed 5 bases and J 3 bases; nucleotides not matched to a gene: 7. Germline CDR1 reads SEHNR; CDR2 reads FQNEAQ (reference sequence). The CDR3 spells CASSPAGTVYEQYF. CDR3 bases: TGTGCCAGCAGCCCCGCCGGGACAGTCTACGAGCAGTACTTC.

The chain carries TRBV29-1 and TRBJ2-1; 14 nucleotides align to TRBD2. This CDR3 has 15 amino acids. Trimming at V came to 7 bases and at J to 9 bases, leaving 11 bases not matched to a gene. CDR1 is SQVTM and CDR2 is ANQGSEA in the germline V gene. The CDR3 DNA is TGCAGCGCCCCTTCGATCGGACTAGCGGGAGGTGAGCAGTTCTTC. This encodes CSAPSIGLAGGEQFF.

The chain uses TRBV6-5 and TRBJ1-2; 8 bases fit TRBD1. Unmatched junction bases numbered 8, after V lost 7 bases and J lost 7 bases. This CDR3 contains 13 residues. Germline V lookup: CDR1 MNHEY, CDR2 SVGAGI. CDR3 nucleotide sequence: TGTGCCAGCACCCCGCAGGGGGCGGGTGGCTACACCTTC. This codes for CASTPQGAGGYTF.

The rearrangement links TRBV6-6 to TRBJ1-3; 9 positions match TRBD1. Per germline, CDR1 MNHNY and CDR2 SVGAGI (reference sequence). J lost 0 bases, V lost 6 bases, and 12 bases had no gene match. This CDR3 is built from 18 residues. The chain's CDR3 is CASSRRGTGISSGNTIYF. CDR3 in DNA: TGTGCCAGCAGCCGACGGGGGACAGGGATTTCCTCTGGAAACACCATATATTTT.

The rearrangement links TRBV19 to TRBJ2-3, with D hard to call. Deletions cut 6 bases from V and 0 bases from J, with 7 bases between. The CDR3 length is 13 residues. The germline CDR1 and CDR2 sequences are LNHDA and SQIVND (reference sequence). CDR3 DNA: TGTGCCAGTAGGGCCATAAGCACAGATACGCAGTATTTT. Translation: CASRAISTDTQYF. Combining the CDR3 with reference TRBV19 and TRBJ2-3 gives the whole variable domain DGGITQSPKYLFRKEGQNVTLSCEQNLNHDAMYWYRQDPGQGLRLIYYSQIVNDFQKGDIAEGYSVSREKKESFPLTVTSAQKNPTAFYLCASRAISTDTQYFGPGTRLTVL.

The chain couples TRBV6-5 to TRBJ1-4; possibly TRBD1 for D (6 bases). Germline V gene lookup returns CDR1 MNHEY and CDR2 SVGAGI. V shed 5 bases and J shed 6 bases, with 13 bases lying between them. The CDR3 length is 14 residues. Here the CDR3 reads CASSPGTHYEKLFF. CDR3 nucleotide sequence: TGTGCCAGCAGTCCCGGGACACACTATGAAAAACTGTTTTTT.

The rearrangement uses TRBV7-9 and TRBJ1-2; possible D gene TRBD1, 5 bases. The germline V gene encodes CDR1 SEHNR and CDR2 FQNEAQ (reference sequence). The length of the CDR3 is 16 residues. V was cut by 4 bases and J by 8 bases, with 23 bases left in between. In DNA, the CDR3 is TGTGCCAGCAGCTCCAGGACGGGACTCTTGTTCGAAGGCTACACCTTC. The encoded protein is CASSSRTGLLFEGYTF. The variable domain in full, with the rest retrieved from reference TRBV7-9 and TRBJ1-2, is DTGVSQNPRHKITKRGQNVTFRCDPISEHNRLYWYRQTLGQGPEFLTYFQNEAQLEKSRLLSDRFSAERPKGSFSTLEIQRTEQGDSAMYLCASSSRTGLLFEGYTFGSGTRLTVV.

The chain links TRBV7-2 to TRBJ1-2; no definite D call. The V end was cut by 5 bases, the J end by 0 bases, with 10 bases between. CDR3 length equals 14 residues. The germline V gene has CDR1 SGHTA and CDR2 FQGNSA. The CDR3 DNA reads TGTGCCAGCAGCCCCCTGGGAGCTAACTATGGCTACACCTTC. Its translation: CASSPLGANYGYTF.

The gene calls are TRBV28 and TRBJ1-2; 10 positions match TRBD1. The trim removed 6 bases at V and 7 bases at J, leaving 8 bases unmatched. Looked up from germline, CDR1 is MDHEN and CDR2 is SYDVKM. This CDR3 comprises 14 residues. The CDR3 reads CASRRDRGPGGYTF. Here the CDR3 DNA reads TGTGCCAGCAGGAGGGACAGGGGCCCTGGTGGCTACACCTTC.

The chain is built from TRBV30 and TRBJ1-2; D is unclear. The CDR3 spans 15 residues. Germline V gene sequence: CDR1 GTSNPN, CDR2 SVGIG (reference sequence). V shed 2 bases and J shed 4 bases, with 17 bases lying between them. CDR3 region: CAWSYPGGIIYGYTF. Written as DNA, the CDR3 is TGTGCCTGGAGTTACCCCGGAGGGATAATCTATGGCTACACCTTC. The entire variable domain, with the rest obtained from reference TRBV30 and TRBJ1-2, is as follows: SQTIHQWPATLVQPVGSPLSLECTVEGTSNPNLYWYRQAAGRGLQLLFYSVGIGQISSEVPQNLSASRPQDRQFILSSKKLLLSDSGFYLCAWSYPGGIIYGYTFGSGTRLTVV.

The J gene is TRBJ2-1, the V gene TRBV2, with 10 bases identical to TRBD2. This CDR3 is built from 14 residues. V shed 5 bases and J 7 bases; nucleotides not matched to a gene: 5. CDR1 is SNHLY, CDR2 FYNNEI, per germline. CDR3 sequence: CASSLLAGINEQFF. The CDR3 DNA follows: TGTGCCAGCAGTTTACTAGCGGGAATAAATGAGCAGTTCTTC.